This TCR beta chain appears in the sequencing data of a study of CD8 T cell repertoires and HIV-1 epitope variants. The sample holds a few counts of this clone. The antigen is undetermined. Clones were sequenced by immunoSEQ multiplex PCR, and TCRdb holds only the in-frame ones, with some missing. The repertoire includes about 5,800 clones, 66% of them detected once, and around two fifths sits in the top ten. Trimming at V came to 5 bases and at J to 4 bases, leaving 8 bases not matched to a gene. This CDR3 is 15 amino acids long. CDR1 is SNHLY and CDR2 is FYNNEI in the germline V gene. The gene calls are TRBV2 and TRBJ2-7, with TRBD2 matching over 10 bases. The sequenced material came from cultured CD8+ T cells derived from PBMCs. The TCR comes from a male donor with HIV. CDR3 nucleotides: TGTGCCAGCAGTTCTCTAGCGGGAGAGAAATACGAGCAGTACTTC. It is translated as CASSSLAGEKYEQYF.